A single sample is the source of the 20 T cell receptor beta chains below, sequenced in a study of blood T cell repertoires in COVID-19. Clones were sequenced by immunoSEQ multiplex PCR, and TCRdb holds only the in-frame ones, with some missing. The sample contains 250,000 or so clones, 70% to 90% of which appear only once. Input material: PBMCs or T cells enriched from blood (not recorded which). These receptors originate from a woman aged 45 to 65 who had recovered from COVID-19.

DNA for the CDR3: TGTGCCAGCAGCGTGTCTCGGGGGATTGGCACAGATACGCAGTATTTT. It specifies CASSVSRGIGTDTQYF. V gene TRBV9 combines with J gene TRBJ2-3; TRBD2 is a possible D gene (6 bases). The CDR3 runs to 16 residues. Per germline, CDR1 SGDLS and CDR2 YYNGEE. V lost 2 bases and J 1 base, leaving 14 bases between the germline ends.

This clone has only one observation. The rearrangement joins TRBV2 to TRBJ2-1; D gene uncertain. CDR1 and CDR2 from the germline V gene are SNHLY and FYNNEI. V lost 6 bases and J lost 4, with 13 bases in between. This CDR3 is 14 amino acids long. The chain's CDR3 is CASRIGWAYNEQFF. Written as DNA, the CDR3 is TGTGCCAGCAGAATTGGCTGGGCATACAATGAGCAGTTCTTC.

The chain has TRBV19 and TRBJ2-7, with TRBD2 identical over 7 bases. This CDR3 contains 18 residues. Germline values: CDR1 LNHDA, CDR2 SQIVND (reference sequence). V shed 1 base and J 0 bases; nucleotides not matched to a gene: 12. CDR3 sequence: CASSIALHSTSTSYEQYF. CDR3 coding DNA: TGTGCCAGTAGTATAGCCCTCCATTCGACTAGCACCTCCTACGAGCAGTACTTC.

The chain links TRBV6-2 or TRBV6-3 to TRBJ2-5; D possibly corresponds to TRBD2 (6 bases). V shed 4 bases and J shed 4 bases, with 16 bases lying between them. The CDR3 length is 15 residues. Germline CDR1 and CDR2: MNHEY and SVGEGT. The CDR3 DNA is TGTGCCAGCAGTTCCCTCCGGGAGCAGGGAGAGACCCAGTACTTC. The encoded protein is CASSSLREQGETQYF.

This clone was seen only once. The genes are TRBV6-5 and TRBJ2-1, with 9 bases aligning to TRBD1. V was clipped by 6 bases and J by 7 bases; unmatched bases: 7. Germline assignment: CDR1 MNHEY and CDR2 SVGAGI. The CDR3 is made up of 14 amino acids. The CDR3 DNA reads TGTGCCAGCAGCTCCGGGACAGGGCTGAATGAGCAGTTCTTC. Translating it yields CASSSGTGLNEQFF.

V is TRBV7-6 and J is TRBJ1-4; D is perhaps TRBD1 (6 bases). Trimming pared 5 bases from V and 5 bases from J, leaving 15 bases between. The CDR3 spans 15 residues. Germline lookup yields CDR1 SGHVS and CDR2 FNYEAQ. The CDR3 reads CASSPWTDSNEKLFF. DNA of the CDR3: TGTGCCAGCAGCCCTTGGACAGATTCGAATGAAAAACTGTTTTTT.

J is TRBJ2-1 and V is TRBV6-6; 7 nucleotides match TRBD2. This CDR3 spans 15 amino acids. Germline CDR1 reads MNHNY; CDR2 reads SVGAGI (reference sequence). Germline trimming cut 2 bases from V and 2 bases from J; bases unmatched to any gene: 3. Written as DNA, the CDR3 is TGTGCCAGCAGTTACGGGGCGGGAGCCTACAATGAGCAGTTCTTC. Protein product: CASSYGAGAYNEQFF.

A few counts support this clone. The gene calls are TRBV7-9 and TRBJ2-1; 15 nucleotides match TRBD2. V shed 0 bases, J shed 7 bases, and the junction held 4 bases outside the gene matches. The CDR3 has 17 amino acids. Germline CDR1 is SEHNR and CDR2 is FQNEAQ (reference sequence). DNA for the CDR3: TGTGCCAGCAGCTTAGCGTTTGGGACTAGCGGGAGGAATGAGCAGTTCTTC. This encodes CASSLAFGTSGRNEQFF.

This clone was detected only once. J is TRBJ2-7 and V is TRBV11-3; possibly TRBD1 for D (6 bases). The CDR3 has 13 residues. V was cut by 3 bases and J by 6 bases, with 12 bases left in between. Germline CDR1 reads SGHNT; CDR2 reads YENEEA. The CDR3 protein is CASSFYRESEQYF. The DNA of the CDR3 is TGTGCCAGCAGCTTTTACAGGGAAAGCGAGCAGTACTTC.

V gene TRBV4-1 combines with J gene TRBJ1-3; D gene ambiguous. Germline V gene lookup returns CDR1 MGHRA and CDR2 YSYEKL. V was shortened by 1 base and J by 8 bases, with 12 bases between the two germline ends. This CDR3 contains 14 residues. CDR3 bases: TGCGCCAGCAGCCAAGGAGGCCTCGGGGACACCATATATTTT. This encodes CASSQGGLGDTIYF.

This clone was seen a handful of times. The genes are TRBV19 and TRBJ1-1, with D possibly being TRBD1 (6 bases). With 6 bases removed from V and 10 bases from J, the gap between germline ends came to 18 bases. Germline-derived CDR1 and CDR2 are LNHDA and SQIVND (reference sequence). The CDR3 runs 13 residues. CDR3 nucleotides: TGTGCCAGTAGCACGGGACACCGAGACCGAGCTTTCTTT. Its protein is CASSTGHRDRAFF.

This chain links TRBV27 with TRBJ2-5; 8 bases map to TRBD1. The CDR3 is made up of 15 amino acids. Per the germline V gene, CDR1 is MNHEY and CDR2 is SMNVEV (reference sequence). The V segment lost 5 bases and the J segment 5 bases; nucleotides outside the gene matches: 10. The DNA of the CDR3 is TGTGCCAGCAGTCTCGCTGACAGGGGAGGTGAGACCCAGTACTTC. It is translated as CASSLADRGGETQYF.

This chain joins TRBV19 and TRBJ1-2, with a tentative D call TRBD1 (6 bases). The CDR3 has 14 amino acids. Trimming removed 0 bases at V and 3 bases at J, with 8 bases between. From germline, CDR1 is LNHDA and CDR2 SQIVND (reference sequence). CDR3 region: CASSIEGAYYGYTF. CDR3 coding DNA: TGTGCCAGTAGTATAGAGGGGGCCTACTATGGCTACACCTTC.

The chain employs TRBV4-1 and TRBJ1-4; TRBD1 agrees at 7 bases. V trimming: 7 bases; J trimming: 3 bases; junction bases outside the gene matches: 8. From germline, CDR1 is MGHRA and CDR2 YSYEKL. CDR3 length: 15 residues. Here the CDR3 DNA reads TGCGCCAGCACCTTTAACGACAGGGCTAATGAAAAACTGTTTTTT. As protein: CASTFNDRANEKLFF.

The count of this clone is one. The J gene is TRBJ2-6, the V gene TRBV1; no DNA check was done on the table's D call, TRBD1. TRBV1 is given as a pseudogene. CDR3 size: 17 residues. CDR3 amino acids: CTSSQEGFRSGANVLTF. As DNA, the CDR3 is TGCACCAGCAGCCAAGAAGGATTCAGGTCTGGGGCCAACGTCCTGACTTTC.

This clone occurred once. The V call is TRBV2, the J call TRBJ1-5; 8 nucleotides agree with TRBD1. CDR3 length equals 15 residues. The V gene's germline CDR1 is SNHLY and CDR2 FYNNEI. V lost 1 base to trimming and J lost 6 bases; unmatched junction nucleotides: 5. The DNA for the CDR3 is TGTGCCAGCAGTGAAGTTGGACAGGGTTCTCAGCCCCAGCATTTT. Its protein is CASSEVGQGSQPQHF.

The chain couples TRBV5-4 to TRBJ2-3; 10 bases are a match to TRBD2. Germline V gene data show CDR1 as SGHNT and CDR2 as YYREEE (reference sequence). The CDR3 is made up of 16 amino acids. J gave up 5 bases and V 4 bases, and 10 bases lay outside the gene matches. This chain's CDR3 is CASSRPERGGVDTQYF. As DNA, the CDR3 is TGTGCCAGCAGCCGACCAGAGCGGGGGGGTGTAGATACGCAGTATTTT.

The chain has TRBV9 and TRBJ2-5; 10 bases fit TRBD2. V was pared by 4 bases and J by 3 bases, with 3 bases of the junction left unmatched. The length of the CDR3 is 14 residues. Germline CDR1 reads SGDLS; CDR2 reads YYNGEE. CDR3 amino acids: CASSPLAGEETQYF. As DNA, the CDR3 is TGTGCCAGCAGCCCTCTAGCGGGGGAAGAGACCCAGTACTTC.

This clone has a single count. V and J are TRBV5-4 and TRBJ2-5, with D perhaps TRBD1 (6 bases). The CDR3 loop spans 13 amino acids. V was trimmed by 3 bases and J by 5 bases, leaving 11 bases between them. The germline V gene has CDR1 SGHNT and CDR2 YYREEE (reference sequence). The CDR3 nucleotides read TGTGCCAGCAGCTACGACAGGCCGGAGACCCAGTACTTC. As protein: CASSYDRPETQYF.

With respect to this clone: Other DNA sequences in the sample encode the same CDR3. This chain uses TRBV3-1 (or the pseudogene TRBV3-2) with TRBJ2-1; TRBD2 matches 10 bases. The V segment lost 0 bases and the J segment 4 bases; nucleotides outside the gene matches: 6. Looked up from germline, CDR1 is LGHDT and CDR2 is YNNKEL (reference sequence). The CDR3 has 17 amino acids. The DNA of the CDR3 is TGTGCCAGCAGCCAAGACGGTAGCGGGAGGCGGTACAATGAGCAGTTCTTC. It translates to CASSQDGSGRRYNEQFF.